This T cell receptor (beta chain) comes out of a study of identical twins (dated by TCRdb to the mid-2010s). Broadly, across the study: To test whether fetal clonotypes persist, this study deep-sequenced TCR alpha and beta repertoires from monozygotic twins, from unrelated adults of various ages, and from cord blood. To rule out contamination, replicate twin experiments were performed at different times with different library preparation protocols. Broad study findings and their caveats: In monozygotic twins, out-of-frame TCR alpha sharing was systematically underestimated by recombination models, although the models agreed with sharing between unrelated individuals. In beta out-of-frame sequences, excess twin sharing was weaker, because having fewer shared sequences lowered the signal-to-noise ratio. Compared with coincidental sharing between unrelated individuals, out-of-frame TCR alpha sequences shared between twins had an excess of sequences with low generation probability. Because the same donors could not be followed over many years, the conclusions relied on cross-sectional statistical analysis. Abundant cord blood beta clonotypes had fewer insertions, young adult naive repertoires showed a similar but weaker trend, and memory repertoires showed no such trend. Zero-insertion analyses could be partly confounded by invariant T cells such as MAIT and iNKT, though diverse VJ usage argued against such confounding for most clonotypes.

Every donor in the study was a healthy Caucasian. Three pairs of female monozygotic twins, all aged roughly 18 to 29 years, made up the twin cohort. Positive isolation kits from Invitrogen were used to isolate the CD4+ and CD8+ T cell populations. Libraries were made using 5' RACE. For sequencing, an Illumina HiSeq 2000 was employed. A universal primer binding site was introduced by template switching, and a unique molecular identifier was present in the final cDNA, enabling accurate counting of TCR cDNA molecules. First-strand cDNA for TCR alpha and beta chains was synthesized from specific primers in the conserved constant-segment region. To control for contamination, every cDNA library was double barcoded, receiving both a SMART-Mk sample barcode and Illumina barcodes. TruSeq adapter sequences and Illumina sample barcodes were added in two successive PCR steps. Sequencing of the TCR alpha and beta cDNA libraries was done on the Illumina HiSeq platform using custom primers. The original pipeline was this. Raw reads were processed with MiGEC to extract unique molecular identifiers, and MiXCR was used to determine CDR3 positions. Recombination models were inferred per individual with the repgenHMM and IGoR tools using an EM algorithm. The tcR package in R was used for shared clonotype analysis, with sharing normalized by the product of cloneset sizes. To study raw recombination free of thymic and clonal selection effects, out-of-frame nonproductive sequences were analyzed. The public reads were reprocessed in TCRdb via fastp at Q25 and MiXCR, keeping in-frame beta chains. Identical CDR3 protein sequences are pooled into one entry, listed with their most common genes and DNA. The V and J calls come from TCRdb's annotation, not from the publication. In all, the sample holds about 530,000 distinct CDR3 sequences, and 13% to 15% of those were seen once. The ten largest clonotypes hold roughly 0.43% of the sample.

Via the germline V gene, CDR1 is ENHRY and CDR2 SYGVKD. Taken from cysteine to phenylalanine, the CDR3 has 13 residues. Solely the CDR3 DNA is kept, with 39 bases framed from the first base. At the junction V is shortened by 8 bases and J by 3 bases; bases outside the gene matches: 0. In regard to this clonotype: Its antigen target is currently unknown. It has no much larger one-base neighbor in the sample; base qualities were not kept.

This same sample was also part of a study on yellow fever vaccine responses in identical twins. The second study, in turn, reports: The T cell response to vaccination in identical twins was reported by the authors to appear partly convergent and partly personalized. The study precisely tracked vaccine-responding T cell clones in identical twins.

The V and J segments used are TRBV10-3 and TRBJ2-5, and 13 junctional nucleotides match TRBD2. The source material was CD4+ T cells sorted from blood. The origin of this receptor is a woman under 30 in good health. Read as DNA, the sequence is TGTGCCATCGGACTAGCGGGGGAAGAGACCCAGTACTTC. Translated, this gives CAIGLAGEETQYF.